This T cell receptor beta chain appears in the sequencing data of a study of cytomegalovirus exposure and HLA in healthy donors. Points from the study as a whole: Overall, under 200 TCR beta chains were annotated as cytomegalovirus-associated. It was taken for granted in presence/absence analyses that sequencing depth across donors was roughly uniform.

As for this clone: The antigen is not known.

Healthy bone marrow donors made up the donor group. The CDR3 has 14 amino acids. The V segment lost 4 bases and the J segment 9 bases; nucleotides outside the gene matches: 11. The V gene's germline CDR1 is SGHDT and CDR2 YYEEEE. The PCR ran on 60 Vbeta and 13 Jbeta primers. Generated by immunoSEQ multiplex PCR, the TCRdb table keeps only in-frame clones and is missing some. The data contain more than 75,000 clones, roughly 73% of them singletons. Sample: PBMCs. The chain has TRBV5-6 and TRBJ2-7, with 9 positions matching TRBD1. The TCR comes from a woman aged 40 to 50 in good health and CMV-seronegative. The CDR3 region has the DNA TGTGCCAGCAGCCCGGACAGGGGTTCTCTGGTGCAGTACTTC. Translated, it gives CASSPDRGSLVQYF.